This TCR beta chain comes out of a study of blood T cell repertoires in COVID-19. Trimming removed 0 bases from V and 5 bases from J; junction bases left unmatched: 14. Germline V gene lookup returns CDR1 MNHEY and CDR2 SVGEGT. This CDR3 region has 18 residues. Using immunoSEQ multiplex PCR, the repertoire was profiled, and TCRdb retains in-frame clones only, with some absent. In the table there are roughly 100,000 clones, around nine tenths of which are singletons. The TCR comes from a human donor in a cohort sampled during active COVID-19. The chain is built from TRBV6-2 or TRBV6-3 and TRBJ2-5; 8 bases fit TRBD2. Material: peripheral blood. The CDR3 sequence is CASSYSPPLTGGGETQYF. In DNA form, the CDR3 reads TGTGCCAGCAGTTACTCTCCCCCCCTGACGGGCGGGGGGGAGACCCAGTACTTC.